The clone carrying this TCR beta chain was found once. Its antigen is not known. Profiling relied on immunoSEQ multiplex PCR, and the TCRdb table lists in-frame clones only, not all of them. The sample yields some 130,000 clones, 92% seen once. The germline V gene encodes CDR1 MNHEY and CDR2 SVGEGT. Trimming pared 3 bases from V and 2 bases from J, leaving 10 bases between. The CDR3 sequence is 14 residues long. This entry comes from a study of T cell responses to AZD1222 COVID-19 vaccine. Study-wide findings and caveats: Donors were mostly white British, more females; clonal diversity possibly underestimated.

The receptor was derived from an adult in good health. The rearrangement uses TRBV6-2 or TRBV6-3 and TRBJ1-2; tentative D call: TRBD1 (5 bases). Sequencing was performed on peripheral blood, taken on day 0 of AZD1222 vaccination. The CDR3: CASSYGQGNYGYTF. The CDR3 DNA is TGTGCCAGCAGTTATGGGCAGGGAAACTATGGCTACACCTTC.